This T cell receptor beta chain stems from a study of cytomegalovirus exposure and HLA in healthy donors. Study information: Genetic ancestry analysis placed about 84% of the approximately 390 donors that were genotyped in the Caucasian-associated cluster.

Details on this clone: Its antigen is not identified.

Both 60 Vbeta primers and 13 Jbeta primers went into the PCR. This table comes from immunoSEQ multiplex PCR, and its TCRdb copy is limited to in-frame clones, with some not included. The sample yields 100,000 to 150,000 clones, roughly 79% seen once. The CDR3 covers 15 residues. Germline lookup yields CDR1 LNHDA and CDR2 SQIVND (reference sequence). The V end was cut by 1 base, the J end by 7 bases, with 13 bases between. Whole-study results and caveats: When the data were analyzed later, several of the most significant clusters appeared to be linked to common viral pathogens.

The chain joins TRBV19 to TRBJ2-2; TRBD2 might be the D (5 bases). What was sequenced was PBMCs. The sequence came from a woman in her thirties or forties in good health and CMV-seronegative. CDR3: CASSIGSPGIGELFF. The CDR3 DNA sequence: TGTGCCAGTAGTATAGGTAGCCCCGGGATCGGGGAGCTGTTTTTT.